This T cell receptor (beta chain) originates from a study of a mutant IDH1 vaccine in newly diagnosed glioma. Across the study: Following radiotherapy alone, or alongside temozolomide cycles, vaccination was started after an interval of 4-6 weeks. Overall study results and limits: Of the patients, 93.3% had vaccine-induced immune responses.

Points on this clone: Its target is unknown.

Data came from immunoSEQ multiplex PCR; TCRdb stores just in-frame clones and leaves some out. The table includes around 70,000 clones, 70% to 90% detected once. The time point here: week 35, safety follow-up. What each vaccine dose contained was 300 ug of mutant IDH1 20-mer peptide, accompanied by topical imiquimod. Diagnosis in the donors showed new WHO grade 3 or 4 astrocytomas that were IDH1-mutant and ATRX-lost. From germline, CDR1 is ENHRY and CDR2 SYGVKD. The CDR3 runs to 13 residues. Trimming at V came to 10 bases and at J to 8 bases, leaving 11 bases not matched to a gene. The rearrangement uses TRBV10-3 and TRBJ1-2, with TRBD1 matching over 9 bases. The sequence was obtained from a man under 40 with glioma. The sample in question was PBMCs, obtained from a glioma patient whose treatment included an IDH1 peptide vaccine. The CDR3 nucleotides read TGTGCCACGGGGACCCGGGACAGGGAGGGCTACACCTTC. The encoded protein is CATGTRDREGYTF.